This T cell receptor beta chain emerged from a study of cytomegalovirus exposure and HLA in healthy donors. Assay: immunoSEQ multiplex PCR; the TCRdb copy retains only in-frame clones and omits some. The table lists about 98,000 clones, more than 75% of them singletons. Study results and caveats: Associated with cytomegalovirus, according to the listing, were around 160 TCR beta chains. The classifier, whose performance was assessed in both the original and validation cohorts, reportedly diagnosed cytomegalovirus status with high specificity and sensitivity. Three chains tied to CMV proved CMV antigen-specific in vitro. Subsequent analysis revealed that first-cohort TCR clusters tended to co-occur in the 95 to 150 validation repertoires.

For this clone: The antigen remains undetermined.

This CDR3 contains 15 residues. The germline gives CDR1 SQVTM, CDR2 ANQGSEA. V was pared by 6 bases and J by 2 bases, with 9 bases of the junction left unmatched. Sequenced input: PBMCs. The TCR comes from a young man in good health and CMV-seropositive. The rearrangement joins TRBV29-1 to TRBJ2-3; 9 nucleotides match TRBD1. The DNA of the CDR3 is TGCAGCGTAAGCCGAACAGGGGGCAACACAGATACGCAGTATTTT. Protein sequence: CSVSRTGGNTDTQYF.